This T cell receptor (beta chain) was sequenced for a study of shared clonotypes between healthy human individuals. Generated by immunoSEQ multiplex PCR, the TCRdb table keeps only in-frame clones and is missing some. This table holds about 480,000 clones, about 80% found once. This CDR3 spans 16 amino acids. Per the germline V gene, CDR1 is LGHNA and CDR2 is YNFKEQ. Germline trimming cut 0 bases from V and 6 bases from J; bases unmatched to any gene: 1. The sequenced material came from PBMCs. This receptor was taken from a woman aged 40 to 55 in good health. Some clones in this sample may be carry-over from other donors' samples. The V and J genes are TRBV4-2 and TRBJ2-1; 14 nucleotides align to TRBD2. This CDR3 is CASSQEGLAGVNEQFF. The CDR3 DNA is TGTGCCAGCAGCCAAGAGGGACTAGCGGGAGTCAATGAGCAGTTCTTC.